The 22 T cell receptor beta chains below all came from one sample that was sequenced in a study of patients and donors after allogeneic stem cell transplantation. TCRdb passed the RT-PCR reads through MiXCR, listing each CDR3 protein once. The sample consists of about 110,000 distinct CDR3 sequences, around 35% of them appearing once. Sample: blood, either unsorted or a sorted T cell fraction (not recorded which). These TCRs come from a human donor who was either an allogeneic HSCT recipient or a stem cell or donor lymphocyte infusion donor (not recorded which). It is not recorded whose cells these are; they may come from a transplant donor.

This sequence joins TRBV2 and TRBJ1-5, with 9 bases fitting TRBD1. Germline loops: CDR1 SNHLY, CDR2 FYNNEI. The V gene end was trimmed by 7 bases and the J gene end by 0 bases; junction bases not matched to a gene: 7. The CDR3 loop spans 16 amino acids. The CDR3 region is CASTRQGDLSNQPQHF. The CDR3 DNA reads TGTGCCAGCACCCGACAGGGGGACCTTAGCAATCAGCCCCAGCATTTT.

The V call is TRBV3-1, the J call TRBJ2-5; TRBD2 aligns across 9 bases. The CDR3 extends over 16 amino acids. Per the germline V gene, CDR1 is LGHDT and CDR2 is YNNKEL (reference sequence). The ends lost 0 bases at V and 5 bases at J; junction bases unmatched: 7. The CDR3 coding sequence is TGTGCCAGCAGCCAAGATGCAGCGGGAGGCGGGGAGACCCAGTACTTC. The encoded protein is CASSQDAAGGGETQYF.

In its sample, this clonotype was seen once. The chain recombines TRBV6-2 or TRBV6-3 with TRBJ2-3; D is perhaps TRBD2 (6 bases). This CDR3 has 14 amino acids. From germline, CDR1 is MNHEY and CDR2 SVGEGT. Trimming took 3 bases from V and 1 from J, leaving 8 bases between them. CDR3 region: CASSYQRGTDTQYF. The CDR3 DNA is TGTGCCAGCAGTTATCAGCGGGGCACAGATACGCAGTATTTT.

This chain connects TRBV12-3 or TRBV12-4 to TRBJ2-5; D is ambiguous. The V end lost 5 bases, the J end lost 1 base, and 14 bases lay between the germline ends. There are 15 residues in the CDR3. CDR3 residues: CASSPPPSAQETQYF. In DNA form, the CDR3 reads TGTGCCAGCAGTCCCCCTCCGTCGGCCCAAGAGACCCAGTACTTC.

A word on this clonotype: At one end, the junction sequence differs from germline, possibly due to a read error. The V call is TRBV6-2 or TRBV6-3, the J call TRBJ2-7; D tentatively fits TRBD1 or TRBD2 (5 bases each). CDR3 length equals 10 residues. Germline-derived CDR1 and CDR2 are MNHEY and SVGEGT. This CDR3 reads CASSPGRKGF. In DNA, the CDR3 is TGTGCCAGCAGTCCGGGACGAAAGGGCTTC.

V usage is TRBV3-1 and J usage is TRBJ1-6, with 7 nucleotides matching TRBD1. The V gene end was trimmed by 0 bases and the J gene end by 9 bases; junction bases not matched to a gene: 5. CDR1 and CDR2 (germline): LGHDT, YNNKEL (reference sequence). The CDR3 is 15 amino acids. The CDR3 protein is CASSQDRGSTSPLHF. CDR3 nucleotides: TGTGCCAGCAGCCAAGACAGGGGGTCGACTTCACCCCTCCACTTT. Combining the CDR3 with reference TRBV3-1 and TRBJ1-6 gives the whole variable domain DTAVSQTPKYLVTQMGNDKSIKCEQNLGHDTMYWYKQDSKKFLKIMFSYNNKELIINETVPNRFSPKSPDKAHLNLHINSLELGDSAVYFCASSQDRGSTSPLHFGNGTRLTVT.

This rearrangement joins TRBV12-3 or TRBV12-4 to TRBJ1-2, with D hard to call. The CDR3 has 13 amino acids. V was cut by 3 bases and J by 4 bases, with 9 bases left in between. The CDR3 DNA reads as TGTGCCAGCAGTTTGGCTCCTCGCTATGGCTACACCTTC. This encodes CASSLAPRYGYTF.

In this sample, this clonotype turned up once. The genes are TRBV20-1 and TRBJ2-7; TRBD2 matches at 8 bases. CDR3 size: 14 residues. V lost 5 bases and J lost 5; bases outside the gene matches: 11. The germline CDR1 and CDR2 sequences are DFQATT and SNEGSKA (reference sequence). CDR3 sequence reads: CSALSPGLGNEQYF. As DNA, the CDR3 is TGCAGTGCTCTATCACCGGGACTAGGAAACGAGCAGTACTTC.

There are a few counts of this clonotype. The chain combines TRBV7-2 with TRBJ2-1; D gene uncertain. CDR1 and CDR2 (germline): SGHTA, FQGNSA. Between the trimmed V and J ends, which lost 1 base and 13 bases, there was a span of 8 bases. The CDR3 runs 11 residues. The CDR3 spells CASSLGRPQFF. The CDR3, as DNA: TGTGCCAGCAGCTTAGGTAGACCTCAGTTCTTC.

There are a few counts of this clonotype. V usage is TRBV9 and J usage is TRBJ1-2; maybe TRBD1 (6 bases). The CDR3 length is 17 residues. CDR1 SGDLS and CDR2 YYNGEE come from the germline V gene. Trimming removed 0 bases at V and 4 bases at J, with 19 bases between. The CDR3 spells CASSVADRDKGSYGYTF. The DNA for the CDR3 is TGTGCCAGCAGCGTAGCCGACCGGGACAAGGGGTCCTATGGCTACACCTTC.

The chain uses TRBV29-1 and TRBJ2-3, with D possibly being TRBD1 (6 bases). The V gene lost 7 bases and the J gene lost 4 bases, with 15 bases spanning the gap. The length of the CDR3 is 13 residues. Germline V gene sequence: CDR1 SQVTM, CDR2 ANQGSEA. Here the CDR3 reads CSARGYGADTQYF. The CDR3 DNA sequence: TGCAGCGCCAGGGGATATGGGGCAGATACGCAGTATTTT.

This clonotype was detected a few times. This chain joins TRBV10-3 and TRBJ1-5, with TRBD1 identical over 8 bases. V lost 3 bases to trimming and J lost 0 bases; unmatched junction nucleotides: 7. This CDR3 is built from 17 residues. The germline V gene encodes CDR1 ENHRY and CDR2 SYGVKD. For the CDR3, the DNA is TGTGCCATCAGTGAAGGGACAGGTGCATATAGCAATCAGCCCCAGCATTTT. This codes for CAISEGTGAYSNQPQHF.

The chain uses TRBV18 and TRBJ2-5; D is ambiguous. CDR1 and CDR2 (germline): KGHSH, LQKENI. The ends were cut back, 6 bases at V and 3 bases at J, with 8 bases in the middle. The CDR3 consists of 12 residues. The CDR3 DNA sequence: TGTGCCAGCTCCCAACAGAAAGAGACCCAGTACTTC. Its translation is CASSQQKETQYF.

The chain is built from TRBV28 and TRBJ1-5; D ambiguous. This CDR3 contains 16 residues. V gave up 3 bases and J gave up 0 bases, with 12 bases separating them. Germline V gives CDR1 MDHEN, CDR2 SYDVKM. Here the CDR3 reads CASSLNLGPSNQPQHF. The CDR3 DNA is TGTGCCAGCAGTTTGAATTTAGGGCCTAGCAATCAGCCCCAGCATTTT.

This chain connects TRBV5-5 to TRBJ2-2; D tentatively reads TRBD1 or TRBD2 (5 bases each). This CDR3 is built from 15 residues. Germline V CDR1 and CDR2: SGHKS, YYEKEE (reference sequence). Trimming stripped 2 bases from V and 3 bases from J, with 11 bases between. CDR3 DNA sequence: TGTGCCAGCAGCTTCACGGGACGTTACACCGGGGAGCTGTTTTTT. This translates into CASSFTGRYTGELFF.

The V call is TRBV28, the J call TRBJ1-2, with unresolved D. Trimming cost V 6 bases and J 8 bases, with 16 bases left between them. The germline V gene has CDR1 MDHEN and CDR2 SYDVKM. CDR3 length equals 13 residues. The CDR3 is CASSTFAVGGYTF. CDR3 coding DNA: TGTGCCAGCAGCACCTTCGCCGTCGGGGGCTACACCTTC.

V is TRBV10-3 and J is TRBJ2-5; 13 bases are a match to TRBD2. This CDR3 is built from 18 residues. CDR1 and CDR2 from the germline V gene are ENHRY and SYGVKD. Unmatched junction bases numbered 14, after V lost 9 bases and J lost 1 base. The CDR3 sequence is CAISPGTSGIGVQETQYF. In nucleotides, the CDR3 is TGTGCCATAAGCCCCGGGACTAGCGGGATCGGGGTCCAAGAGACCCAGTACTTC.

This clonotype was observed a few times. The chain couples TRBV12-3 or TRBV12-4 to TRBJ2-1, with 8 bases matching TRBD2. J lost 0 bases, V lost 6 bases, and 4 bases had no gene match. CDR3 length equals 15 residues. The DNA for the CDR3 is TGTGCCAGCAGAGCCGGGACTAGCTCCTACAATGAGCAGTTCTTC. It encodes CASRAGTSSYNEQFF.

CDR3 residues: CASSLAPRIHYEQYF. The CDR3 DNA reads TGTGCCAGCAGCTTGGCGCCTAGAATTCATTACGAGCAGTACTTC. This rearrangement joins TRBV5-5 to TRBJ2-7; D gene unclear. The CDR3 has 15 residues. Germline V lookup: CDR1 SGHKS, CDR2 YYEKEE (reference sequence). Between the trimmed V and J ends, which lost 0 bases and 4 bases, there was a span of 14 bases.

The chain recombines TRBV15 with TRBJ2-7, with 13 bases identical to TRBD2. Germline assignment: CDR1 LNHNV and CDR2 YYDKDF (reference sequence). J was trimmed by 4 bases and V by 3 bases; bases with no gene match: 3. The CDR3 loop spans 15 amino acids. The CDR3 coding sequence is TGTGCCACCAGCAGCGGGACTAGCGGGACGTACGAGCAGTACTTC. Amino acid sequence: CATSSGTSGTYEQYF.

V is TRBV28 and J is TRBJ1-2; 7 bases are a match to TRBD1. The CDR3 runs to 14 residues. The germline CDR1 and CDR2 sequences are MDHEN and SYDVKM. After removal of 5 bases from V and 5 bases from J, the junction contained 8 bases not matched to a gene. The CDR3 here is CASSRDRVEYGYTF. The CDR3 DNA reads as TGTGCCAGCAGTCGAGACAGGGTGGAGTATGGCTACACCTTC.

This clonotype has just a few counts. The chain joins TRBV18 to TRBJ1-5; D is uncertain. Germline V CDR1 and CDR2: KGHSH, LQKENI. The CDR3 is made up of 15 amino acids. Trimming shortened V by 3 bases and J by 2 bases, and 11 bases separated the two germline ends. The CDR3 DNA reads as TGTGCCAGCTCACCGGGCGGAATTGGCAATCAGCCCCAGCATTTT. It codes for CASSPGGIGNQPQHF. Together with reference TRBV18 and TRBJ1-5, the CDR3 gives the full variable domain: NAGVMQNPRHLVRRRGQEARLRCSPMKGHSHVYWYRQLPEEGLKFMVYLQKENIIDESGMPKERFSAEFPKEGPSILRIQQVVRGDSAAYFCASSPGGIGNQPQHFGDGTRLSIL.